A selection of T cell receptor beta chains follows, all from one sample in a study of immune evolution from preneoplasia to lung adenocarcinoma. The assay was immunoSEQ multiplex PCR, and TCRdb's table has in-frame clones only and misses some. The sample lists roughly 11,000 clones, 82% seen once, with about 1.5% in the top ten. Sequenced sample: FFPE minimally invasive lung adenocarcinoma tissue. The receptors shown here come from a person aged 70 to 85 with lung adenocarcinoma. The CDR3 runs from the conserved cysteine through the conserved F or W. D genes are given only for firm matches. Rows may omit the clone size; those that give it use once, few, many or a size class.

NA	NA	TRBJ2-3	TRBV21-1	CASTEDVRDTQYF	TGTGCCAGCACTGAGGATGTTCGGGATACGCAGTATTTT
NA	NA	TRBJ1-1	TRBV29-1	CSVTELMNTEAFF	TGCAGCGTCACAGAACTTATGAACACTGAAGCTTTCTTT
NA	once	TRBJ2-2	TRBV5-1	CASSRAGGPGELFF	TGCGCCAGCAGTAGGGCAGGGGGGCCCGGGGAGCTGTTTTTT
NA	NA	TRBJ2-1	TRBV27	CASSLPGGGGNSEQFF	TGTGCCAGCAGTCTCCCGGGAGGGGGCGGGAATAGTGAGCAGTTCTTC
NA	NA	TRBJ2-1	TRBV7-8	CASSLAGSRHNEQFF	TGTGCCAGCAGCTTGGCCGGGAGTAGGCACAATGAGCAGTTCTTC
NA	NA	TRBJ1-2	TRBV6-6	CASSYEGNYGYTF	TGTGCCAGCAGTTACGAGGGTAACTATGGCTACACCTTC
NA	NA	TRBJ2-7	TRBV6-1	CASSENLGQQYF	TGTGCCAGCAGTGAAAATCTGGGTCAGCAGTACTTC
NA	NA	TRBJ1-5	TRBV6-6	CASGSGGSNQPQHF	TGTGCCAGCGGATCGGGAGGGAGCAATCAGCCCCAGCATTTT
TRBD2	NA	TRBJ2-1	TRBV7-2	CASSRALAGGNEQFF	TGTGCCAGCAGCCGGGCACTAGCGGGGGGGAATGAGCAGTTCTTC
TRBD1	NA	TRBJ1-5	TRBV7-2	CASSTRTGHQPQHF	TGTGCCAGCAGCACAAGGACAGGGCATCAGCCCCAGCATTTT
NA	once	TRBJ1-2	TRBV7-2	CASSYSGPNYGYTF	TGTGCCAGCAGCTACTCGGGCCCGAACTATGGCTACACCTTC
NA	NA	TRBJ2-7	TRBV2	CASEDYEQYF	TGTGCCAGCGAGGACTACGAGCAGTACTTC
NA	NA	TRBJ2-5	TRBV6-5	CASSNTDKRRGTQYF	TGTGCCAGCAGCAATACAGATAAGAGACGAGGTACCCAGTACTTC
TRBD1	NA	TRBJ1-2	TRBV30	CAWSANRGRANGYTF	TGTGCCTGGAGTGCAAACAGGGGGCGGGCGAATGGCTACACCTTC
NA	NA	TRBJ2-1	TRBV5-1	CASSLEGGRDNEQFF	TGCGCCAGCAGCTTGGAAGGGGGGCGGGACAATGAGCAGTTCTTC
NA	NA	TRBJ2-7	TRBV11-2	CASSYLRNYEQYF	TGTGCCAGCAGCTATCTTAGAAACTACGAGCAGTACTTC
NA	once	TRBJ1-1	TRBV6-1	CASKGGREGTEAFF	TGTGCCAGCAAGGGGGGCAGGGAGGGGACTGAAGCTTTCTTT
NA	few	TRBJ1-2	TRBV7-8	CASSERRNTNYGYTF	TGTGCCAGCAGCGAACGACGGAACACTAACTATGGCTACACCTTC